Presented here are 21 T cell receptor beta chains from one specimen sequenced in a study of T cell responses to AZD1222 COVID-19 vaccine. Sequenced by immunoSEQ multiplex PCR; TCRdb stores in-frame clones only, minus some. The data contain approximately 190,000 clones, approximately 93% of them singletons. The sequencing used peripheral blood, collected 28 days after the second AZD1222 dose. The receptors here all came from an adult who received the AZD1222 COVID-19 vaccine.

This chain connects TRBV11-2 to TRBJ1-2, with 12 bases fitting TRBD1. CDR3 length equals 17 residues. V gave up 5 bases and J gave up 4 bases; unmatched junction bases: 11. Germline lookup yields CDR1 SGHAT and CDR2 FQNNGV. The CDR3 coding sequence is TGTGCCAGCAGCCCGACTCGGGACAGGGGGCGACGCTATGGCTACACCTTC. It encodes CASSPTRDRGRRYGYTF. The whole variable domain, remainder taken from reference TRBV11-2 and TRBJ1-2, is EAGVAQSPRYKIIEKRQSVAFWCNPISGHATLYWYQQILGQGPKLLIQFQNNGVVDDSQLPKDRFSAERLKGVDSTLKIQPAKLEDSAVYLCASSPTRDRGRRYGYTFGSGTRLTVV.

CDR3 coding DNA: TGCGCCAGCAGCTCCAACGTCCGGGACAGGGTGGACTACAATGAGCAGTTCTTC. Translation gives CASSSNVRDRVDYNEQFF. The gene calls are TRBV5-1 and TRBJ2-1, with 9 bases matching TRBD1. CDR1 SGHRS and CDR2 YFSETQ come from the germline V gene. J lost 3 bases, V lost 3 bases, and 13 bases had no gene match. This CDR3 is built from 18 residues.

The V gene is TRBV2, the J gene TRBJ2-5; D is perhaps TRBD2 (5 bases). CDR1 is SNHLY and CDR2 is FYNNEI in the germline V gene. The CDR3 spans 16 residues. The ends were cut back, 7 bases at V and 4 bases at J, with 22 bases in the middle. In DNA, the CDR3 is TGTGCCAGCAACCCCCGAACCCGGGGAAGCGGAGAGACCCAGTACTTC. Translation: CASNPRTRGSGETQYF.

The rearrangement links TRBV7-8 to TRBJ1-6, with 8 bases fitting TRBD1. Germline V CDR1 and CDR2: SGHVS, FQNEAQ. V lost 3 bases and J lost 5; bases outside the gene matches: 3. The CDR3 covers 15 residues. CDR3 bases: TGTGCCAGCAGCTTCGAGACAGGGGATAATTCACCCCTCCACTTT. As protein: CASSFETGDNSPLHF.

V gene TRBV18 combines with J gene TRBJ1-1, with a possible D match to TRBD1 (6 bases). Germline V gene data show CDR1 as KGHSH and CDR2 as LQKENI. The CDR3 runs 14 residues. Trimming left V 7 bases short and J 2 bases short, with 14 bases between. DNA of the CDR3: TGTGCCAGCTTAGAAGGGACACAAAACACTGAAGCTTTCTTT. It encodes CASLEGTQNTEAFF.

This sequence joins TRBV20-1 and TRBJ2-1; 10 bases are a match to TRBD2. The CDR3 is 11 residues long. V shed 3 bases, J shed 15 bases, and the junction held 5 bases outside the gene matches. Looked up from germline, CDR1 is DFQATT and CDR2 is SNEGSKA (reference sequence). Here the CDR3 reads CSASGAGGLFF. DNA for the CDR3: TGCAGTGCTAGTGGAGCGGGGGGGTTGTTCTTC.

The chain employs TRBV6-1 and TRBJ1-4; D ambiguous. The CDR3 runs to 13 residues. Germline loops: CDR1 MNHNS, CDR2 SASEGT. The V end was cut by 3 bases, the J end by 0 bases, with 2 bases between. The CDR3 region has the DNA TGTGCCAGCAGTGACGCAACTAATGAAAAACTGTTTTTT. This sequence encodes CASSDATNEKLFF.

V and J are TRBV4-3 and TRBJ2-1, with 9 bases identical to TRBD2. Per germline, CDR1 LGHNA and CDR2 YSLEER. Trimming cost V 3 bases and J 7 bases; bases outside gene matches: 7. The CDR3 loop spans 15 amino acids. The CDR3 sequence is CASSQVAGGFNEQFF. CDR3 sequence (DNA): TGCGCCAGCAGCCAGGTCGCGGGGGGGTTTAATGAGCAGTTCTTC.

The chain couples TRBV5-1 to TRBJ2-1; TRBD2 agrees at 7 bases. CDR3 length: 15 residues. Germline CDR1 SGHRS, CDR2 YFSETQ. Trimming cost V 1 base and J 4 bases; bases outside gene matches: 5. As DNA, the CDR3 is TGCGCCAGCAGCTTGACGGCGGGGGAATACAATGAGCAGTTCTTC. Its protein is CASSLTAGEYNEQFF. Together with reference TRBV5-1 and TRBJ2-1, the CDR3 gives the full variable domain: KAGVTQTPRYLIKTRGQQVTLSCSPISGHRSVSWYQQTPGQGLQFLFEYFSETQRNKGNFPGRFSGRQFSNSRSEMNVSTLELGDSALYLCASSLTAGEYNEQFFGPGTRLTVL.

The chain employs TRBV10-3 and TRBJ1-2, with TRBD1 matching over 8 bases. The CDR3 covers 14 residues. J was trimmed by 1 base and V by 6 bases; bases with no gene match: 4. Germline V CDR1 and CDR2: ENHRY, SYGVKD. The CDR3 DNA follows: TGTGCCATCAGCGGACAGGGAGGTAACTATGGCTACACCTTC. It encodes CAISGQGGNYGYTF.

The gene calls are TRBV5-1 and TRBJ1-1; D is ambiguous. Germline assignment: CDR1 SGHRS and CDR2 YFSETQ. This CDR3 has 15 amino acids. V was trimmed by 0 bases and J by 5 bases, leaving 14 bases between them. Written as DNA, the CDR3 is TGCGCCAGCAGCTTGGTTTCTGGATCGGGTACTGAAGCTTTCTTT. The encoded protein is CASSLVSGSGTEAFF.

This chain connects TRBV18 to TRBJ1-3; unclear D gene. The length of the CDR3 is 12 residues. From germline, CDR1 is KGHSH and CDR2 LQKENI. V shed 1 base and J shed 8 bases, with 6 bases lying between them. The CDR3 region has the DNA TGTGCCAGCTCACCACGGGCTGACACCATATATTTT. Translating it yields CASSPRADTIYF.

This chain links TRBV19 with TRBJ2-4, with 11 positions matching TRBD1. The CDR3 has 15 amino acids. The V segment lost 5 bases and the J segment 8 bases; nucleotides outside the gene matches: 8. Germline V gene sequence: CDR1 LNHDA, CDR2 SQIVND (reference sequence). The CDR3 bases are TGTGCCAGTAGTGCCCTCGGGACAGGGGGGGACATTCAGTACTTC. This sequence encodes CASSALGTGGDIQYF.

This chain uses TRBV6-4 with TRBJ1-5; 10 bases fit TRBD1. The germline gives CDR1 MRHNA, CDR2 SNTAGT. This CDR3 spans 17 amino acids. The junction had 14 bases not matched to a gene; V was cut back by 9 bases and J by 3 bases. DNA of the CDR3: TGTGCCAGATCTACCCCGGGGACAGGGGAGGTCAATCAGCCCCAGCATTTT. It encodes CARSTPGTGEVNQPQHF.

This clone came up once. The V and J genes are TRBV19 and TRBJ1-4; no clear D gene. Germline V gene lookup returns CDR1 LNHDA and CDR2 SQIVND (reference sequence). This CDR3 region has 15 residues. V lost 5 bases and J lost 3, with 13 bases in between. The CDR3 sequence is CASSLMTGPNEKLFF. The CDR3 DNA sequence: TGTGCCAGTAGTTTAATGACGGGCCCTAATGAAAAACTGTTTTTT.

This sequence joins TRBV7-9 and TRBJ2-7, with 7 bases fitting TRBD2. The CDR3 runs to 14 residues. In germline, CDR1 is SEHNR, CDR2 FQNEAQ (reference sequence). The ends lost 8 bases at V and 2 bases at J; junction bases unmatched: 9. The CDR3 sequence is CASCPDGGAYEQYF. The CDR3 nucleotides are TGTGCCAGCTGCCCCGATGGGGGGGCCTACGAGCAGTACTTC.

CDR3 sequence reads: CAWPQWGSYYSNQPQHF. CDR3 in DNA: TGTGCCTGGCCCCAATGGGGGAGCTATTATAGCAATCAGCCCCAGCATTTT. The chain joins TRBV30 to TRBJ1-5, with D possibly matching TRBD1 (5 bases). Trimming stripped 5 bases from V and 0 bases from J, with 20 bases between. The CDR3 runs to 17 residues. Germline V gene lookup returns CDR1 GTSNPN and CDR2 SVGIG (reference sequence).

This chain connects TRBV28 to TRBJ1-1; D not resolved. Germline CDR1 is MDHEN and CDR2 is SYDVKM. This CDR3 contains 12 residues. V lost 8 bases and J 0 bases, leaving 7 bases between the germline ends. The CDR3 DNA sequence: TGTGCCAGCGCCCGCATGAACACTGAAGCTTTCTTT. Its translation: CASARMNTEAFF. Looking up the rest from reference TRBV28 and TRBJ1-1 gives the full variable domain: DVKVTQSSRYLVKRTGEKVFLECVQDMDHENMFWYRQDPGLGLRLIYFSYDVKMKEKGDIPEGYSVSREKKERFSLILESASTNQTSMYLCASARMNTEAFFGQGTRLTVV.

The chain couples TRBV28 to TRBJ2-1, with D possibly being TRBD1 or TRBD2 (6 bases each). The germline CDR1 and CDR2 sequences are MDHEN and SYDVKM. The CDR3 runs to 19 residues. V was pared by 4 bases and J by 10 bases, with 32 bases between. For the CDR3, the DNA is TGTGCCAGCAGTTCTCCACAGGGAGGAGGGGGTCCAACGTTAGGGGAGCAGTTCTTC. This translates into CASSSPQGGGGPTLGEQFF. The full variable domain, completed using reference TRBV28 and TRBJ2-1, is DVKVTQSSRYLVKRTGEKVFLECVQDMDHENMFWYRQDPGLGLRLIYFSYDVKMKEKGDIPEGYSVSREKKERFSLILESASTNQTSMYLCASSSPQGGGGPTLGEQFFGPGTRLTVL.

This clone was counted a single time. This sequence joins TRBV12-3 or TRBV12-4 and TRBJ2-4; D not resolved. The V end was cut by 5 bases, the J end by 2 bases, with 7 bases between. The CDR3 sequence is 13 residues long. CDR3 sequence: CASSPSPKNIQYF. CDR3 coding DNA: TGTGCCAGCAGTCCCAGCCCCAAAAACATTCAGTACTTC.

This clone was found a few times. This sequence joins TRBV6-2 or TRBV6-3 and TRBJ1-2, with D unresolved. Germline CDR1 MNHEY, CDR2 SVGEGT. V was clipped by 2 bases and J by 4 bases, with 17 bases between them. There are 16 residues in the CDR3. CDR3 protein: CASSYRAGSESYGYTF. DNA for the CDR3: TGTGCCAGCAGTTACCGCGCCGGGTCCGAAAGCTATGGCTACACCTTC.